These T cell receptor beta chains were read from a single sample in a study of blood T cell repertoires in COVID-19. Assay: immunoSEQ multiplex PCR; the TCRdb copy retains only in-frame clones and omits some. The sample lists roughly 260,000 clones; 88% were seen once. Sequenced sample: peripheral blood. The source of these receptors is a man between 60 and 70 years old who had recovered from COVID-19. Both conserved end residues are part of each CDR3. Each record gives: V gene, D gene, J gene, clone size, CDR3 protein, CDR3 DNA. The D gene is left open where the match is weak. Size is omitted from some rows. Given values are once, few, many or a class for expanded clones.

>TRBV29-1|TRBD1|TRBJ2-7|.
CSVEVWTGQTYEQYF
TGCAGCGTTGAGGTTTGGACAGGGCAGACCTACGAGCAGTACTTC
>TRBV4-2|TRBD1|TRBJ1-5|.
CASSQKWTGGVWNQPQHF
TGTGCCAGCAGCCAAAAGTGGACAGGGGGCGTTTGGAATCAGCCCCAGCATTTT
>TRBV9|TRBD2|TRBJ2-7|.
CASSVGTMSYEQYF
TGTGCCAGCAGCGTGGGGACTATGTCCTACGAGCAGTACTTC
>TRBV7-8|.|TRBJ1-2|.
CASSADPRVGYTF
TGTGCCAGCAGCGCCGACCCCAGGGTCGGCTACACCTTC
>TRBV5-1|TRBD2|TRBJ2-5|.
CASSPTPGGETQYF
TGCGCCAGCAGCCCTACCCCGGGGGGGGAGACCCAGTACTTC
>TRBV3-1/TRBV3-2|TRBD1|TRBJ1-5|.
CASSPYGGGFQPQHF
TGTGCCAGCAGCCCCTACGGAGGGGGCTTTCAGCCCCAGCATTTT
>TRBV2|.|TRBJ2-7|.
CASSVQGWEQYF
TGTGCCAGCAGTGTACAGGGATGGGAGCAGTACTTC
>TRBV6-2/TRBV6-3|.|TRBJ2-5|.
CASSEYWGEETQYF
TGTGCCAGCAGCGAATACTGGGGGGAAGAGACCCAGTACTTC
>TRBV9|.|TRBJ1-5|.
CASSTGETDQPQHF
TGTGCCAGCAGCACGGGTGAAACCGATCAGCCCCAGCATTTT
>TRBV4-1|TRBD1|TRBJ2-7|.
CASSQASQGVYEQYF
TGCGCCAGCAGCCAAGCGTCACAGGGGGTTTACGAGCAGTACTTC
>TRBV14|.|TRBJ1-1|once
CASSQGGGRNTEAFF
TGTGCCAGCAGCCAAGGGGGGGGTAGGAACACTGAAGCTTTCTTT
>TRBV5-1|.|TRBJ2-3|.
CASRPELVDTQYF
TGCGCCAGCAGACCAGAATTGGTAGATACGCAGTATTTT
>TRBV3-1/TRBV3-2|TRBD1|TRBJ2-7|.
CASSWDRKDEQYF
TGTGCCAGCAGCTGGGACAGGAAGGACGAGCAGTACTTC
>TRBV24-1|.|TRBJ2-5|.
CATSDPDRYAETQYF
TGTGCCACCAGTGACCCGGACAGATACGCGGAGACCCAGTACTTC
>TRBV12-3/TRBV12-4|.|TRBJ1-1|.
CASTLKTNTEAFF
TGTGCCAGCACCTTAAAGACTAACACTGAAGCTTTCTTT
>TRBV19|.|TRBJ2-3|.
CASSIGRGDTQYF
TGTGCCAGTAGTATAGGACGGGGGGATACGCAGTATTTT
>TRBV7-8|.|TRBJ2-7|once
CASSLVGGSAAGEQYF
TGTGCCAGCAGCTTAGTAGGGGGATCAGCGGCTGGCGAGCAGTACTTC
>TRBV30|.|TRBJ2-6|.
CAWTGQLNSGANVLTF
TGTGCCTGGACCGGACAGTTAAACTCTGGGGCCAACGTCCTGACTTTC
>TRBV15|TRBD2|TRBJ2-1|.
CATSRPSGGVSEQFF
TGTGCCACCAGCAGACCTAGCGGGGGGGTCAGTGAGCAGTTCTTC
>TRBV4-2|TRBD2|TRBJ2-3|.
CASSQAPGGLLSGTQYF
TGTGCCAGCAGCCAAGCGCCGGGGGGACTCCTAAGCGGTACGCAGTATTTT
>TRBV19|.|TRBJ2-2|few
CASSRNRDVGTGELFF
TGTGCCAGTAGTAGGAACAGGGATGTTGGCACCGGGGAGCTGTTTTTT
>TRBV24-1|.|TRBJ2-7|.
CATASSSYEQYF
TGTGCCACCGCGTCGAGCTCCTACGAGCAGTACTTC
>TRBV6-6|.|TRBJ2-7|.
CASRDAGPVFVEQYF
TGTGCCAGCAGAGACGCGGGACCGGTCTTTGTCGAGCAGTACTTC
>TRBV7-2|.|TRBJ1-6|.
CASSLVWQGSQPLHF
TGTGCCAGCAGCTTAGTATGGCAGGGGTCCCAACCCCTCCACTTT
>TRBV30|.|TRBJ2-2|.
CAWSVDSGGGELFF
TGTGCCTGGAGTGTGGACAGTGGTGGCGGGGAGCTGTTTTTT
>TRBV9|TRBD1|TRBJ2-2|few
CASSLYQDRGTGELFF
TGTGCCAGCAGCCTCTATCAGGACAGGGGCACCGGGGAGCTGTTTTTT
>TRBV3-1/TRBV3-2|.|TRBJ1-2|.
CASSPRGSFYGYTF
TGTGCCAGCAGCCCCCGGGGGAGTTTCTATGGCTACACCTTC
>TRBV19|.|TRBJ2-6|.
CASSPDSGANVLTF
TGTGCCAGTAGTCCAGACTCTGGGGCCAACGTCCTGACTTTC
>TRBV24-1|.|TRBJ2-3|few
CATSGQGGKADTQYF
TGTGCCACCAGTGGTCAGGGAGGAAAAGCAGATACGCAGTATTTT
>TRBV19|.|TRBJ2-7|.
CASSPTGYPSYEQYF
TGTGCCAGTAGCCCTACAGGGTACCCGTCCTACGAGCAGTACTTC
>TRBV19|TRBD1|TRBJ1-5|.
CASSWDRHSNQPQHF
TGTGCCAGTAGTTGGGACAGACATAGCAATCAGCCCCAGCATTTT
>TRBV9|TRBD1|TRBJ2-1|.
CASSALGTTGGYNEQFF
TGTGCCAGCAGCGCCCTAGGCACGACAGGGGGATACAATGAGCAGTTCTTC
>TRBV2|TRBD2|TRBJ2-7|.
CASSDIAGGNYEQYF
TGTGCCAGCAGTGATATAGCGGGGGGGAATTACGAGCAGTACTTC
>TRBV11-2|.|TRBJ2-2|.
CASSSRPGDTGELFF
TGTGCCAGCAGCTCCCGACCGGGAGACACCGGGGAGCTGTTTTTT
>TRBV9|TRBD2|TRBJ2-3|.
CASSDPRGAGGLGNTQYF
TGTGCCAGCAGCGACCCCCGTGGAGCGGGGGGGCTTGGGAATACGCAGTATTTT
>TRBV10-1|TRBD2|TRBJ2-3|.
CASSDGGVVGDTQYF
TGCGCCAGCAGTGACGGGGGGGTAGTCGGAGATACGCAGTATTTT
>TRBV19|.|TRBJ1-2|once
CASSITSGDGYTF
TGTGCCAGTAGTATCACCTCAGGGGATGGCTACACCTTC
>TRBV4-2|TRBD1|TRBJ2-7|.
CASSQAEGTGSSYEQYF
TGTGCCAGCAGCCAAGCGGAGGGGACAGGGTCGTCCTACGAGCAGTACTTC
>TRBV5-4|TRBD2|TRBJ2-2|.
CASSLGQRGSTGELFF
TGTGCCAGCAGCTTGGGCCAGCGGGGGTCCACCGGGGAGCTGTTTTTT
>TRBV6-2/TRBV6-3|.|TRBJ1-5|once
CASSRDSGGNQPQHF
TGTGCCAGCAGTCGGGACTCTGGGGGCAATCAGCCCCAGCATTTT
>TRBV7-2|.|TRBJ1-5|.
CASSIDSVNQPQHF
TGTGCCAGCTCCATTGACAGCGTCAATCAGCCCCAGCATTTT
>TRBV5-1|TRBD1|TRBJ1-1|.
CASSPRTGRDTEAFF
TGCGCCAGCAGCCCGCGGACAGGGAGGGACACTGAAGCTTTCTTT
>TRBV12-3/TRBV12-4|TRBD2|TRBJ2-4|.
CASSGGGINIQYF
TGTGCCAGTTCCGGGGGGGGAATAAACATTCAGTACTTC
>TRBV5-1|.|TRBJ2-1|.
CASSFHRDEQFF
TGCGCCAGCAGCTTCCACAGGGATGAGCAGTTCTTC
>TRBV5-4|.|TRBJ1-5|.
CASSLAPGQPQHF
TGTGCCAGCAGCTTGGCCCCGGGTCAGCCCCAGCATTTT
>TRBV12-3/TRBV12-4|.|TRBJ2-5|.
CASSVVLETQYF
TGTGCCAGCAGCGTGGTACTGGAGACCCAGTACTTC
>TRBV19|.|TRBJ1-1|.
CASWGGGYTEAFF
TGTGCCAGTTGGGGAGGGGGGTACACTGAAGCTTTCTTT
>TRBV2|.|TRBJ2-5|.
CASSEARRGETQYF
TGTGCCAGCAGTGAAGCGAGACGGGGAGAGACCCAGTACTTC
>TRBV19|TRBD1|TRBJ1-2|.
CASGDRIAFSDYGYTF
TGTGCCAGTGGGGACAGGATCGCGTTCTCGGACTATGGCTACACCTTC
>TRBV10-3|.|TRBJ1-3|.
CAISTPGLHSGNTIYF
TGTGCCATCAGTACTCCGGGACTCCACTCTGGAAACACCATATATTTT
>TRBV19|.|TRBJ2-3|.
CASSMAGGGRFTDTQYF
TGTGCCAGTAGTATGGCCGGGGGTGGCAGATTCACAGATACGCAGTATTTT
>TRBV9|.|TRBJ2-6|.
CASSPQGTGANVLTF
TGTGCCAGCAGCCCACAGGGTACTGGGGCCAACGTCCTGACTTTC
>TRBV6-5|.|TRBJ1-2|.
CATETWTEGYTF
TGTGCCACCGAGACCTGGACAGAAGGCTACACCTTC
>TRBV6-5|.|TRBJ2-2|.
CASSQRWNTGELFF
TGTGCCAGCAGTCAACGGTGGAACACCGGGGAGCTGTTTTTT
>TRBV5-1|TRBD2|TRBJ2-3|.
CASSSNTPRGATDTQYF
TGCGCCAGCAGCTCAAATACCCCGCGGGGGGCGACAGATACGCAGTATTTT
>TRBV6-5|TRBD1|TRBJ2-7|.
CASILQGAISYEQYF
TGTGCCAGCATTCTACAGGGGGCCATCTCCTACGAGCAGTACTTC